A single sample gave rise to the 29 T cell receptor beta chains below, sequenced in a study of blood T cell repertoires in COVID-19. TCRdb's copy holds only in-frame clones and misses some; the assay was immunoSEQ multiplex PCR. The sample consists of approximately 230,000 clones, 80% to 90% of them appearing once. The sequencing sample was made of peripheral blood. All receptors come from an elderly man with acute or convalescent COVID-19.

CDR3 sequence: CASSQRRGQNTGELFF. CDR3 in DNA: TGCGCCAGCAGCCAGCGCAGGGGGCAGAACACCGGGGAGCTGTTTTTT. This chain connects TRBV4-1 to TRBJ2-2, with 8 bases that match TRBD1. J gave up 1 base and V 3 bases, and 4 bases lay outside the gene matches. The germline gives CDR1 MGHRA, CDR2 YSYEKL. There are 16 residues in the CDR3.

The chain couples TRBV7-6 to TRBJ2-5, with 9 bases aligning to TRBD1. CDR3 size: 17 residues. Looked up from germline, CDR1 is SGHVS and CDR2 is FNYEAQ. The V and J ends lost 0 bases and 3 bases, in that order; junction bases with no gene match: 8. CDR3 sequence (DNA): TGTGCCAGCAGCTTAGCGCCCGGACAGGGGTTTAAAGAGACCCAGTACTTC. It is translated as CASSLAPGQGFKETQYF. The entire variable domain, with the rest obtained from reference TRBV7-6 and TRBJ2-5, is as follows: GAGVSQSPRYKVTKRGQDVALRCDPISGHVSLYWYRQALGQGPEFLTYFNYEAQQDKSGLPNDRFSAERPEGSISTLTIQRTEQRDSAMYRCASSLAPGQGFKETQYFGPGTRLLVL.

The chain links TRBV5-1 to TRBJ2-2; tentatively, D is TRBD2 (6 bases). Trimming shortened V by 2 bases and J by 5 bases, and 10 bases separated the two germline ends. Germline V gene sequence: CDR1 SGHRS, CDR2 YFSETQ. The CDR3 contains 14 residues. The CDR3 reads CASSFGGGTGELFF. The CDR3 nucleotides read TGCGCCAGCAGCTTCGGGGGAGGTACCGGGGAGCTGTTTTTT. Full variable domain (remainder filled in from reference TRBV5-1 and TRBJ2-2): KAGVTQTPRYLIKTRGQQVTLSCSPISGHRSVSWYQQTPGQGLQFLFEYFSETQRNKGNFPGRFSGRQFSNSRSEMNVSTLELGDSALYLCASSFGGGTGELFFGEGSRLTVL.

The rearrangement links TRBV7-9 to TRBJ1-1, with TRBD1 identical over 7 bases. CDR3 length equals 15 residues. Germline values: CDR1 SEHNR, CDR2 FQNEAQ (reference sequence). The junction had 4 bases not matched to a gene; V was cut back by 0 bases and J by 3 bases. The CDR3 spells CASSLASQGDTEAFF. The CDR3 nucleotides are TGTGCCAGCAGCTTAGCCTCCCAGGGGGACACTGAAGCTTTCTTT.

V and J are TRBV19 and TRBJ2-7, with 7 positions matching TRBD1. Germline values: CDR1 LNHDA, CDR2 SQIVND (reference sequence). V trimming: 4 bases; J trimming: 9 bases; junction bases outside the gene matches: 12. This CDR3 contains 14 residues. This CDR3 reads CASSRRDSRGGQYF. The CDR3 nucleotides read TGTGCCAGTAGTAGACGGGACAGCCGAGGCGGGCAGTACTTC.

The chain is built from TRBV12-3 or TRBV12-4 and TRBJ2-2; a possible D gene is TRBD2 (6 bases). V lost 7 bases and J lost 13, with 13 bases in between. The CDR3 is 11 residues long. The CDR3 coding sequence is TGTGCCAGCACCCCGACCGGGAGGCTGTTTTTT. Its protein is CASTPTGRLFF.

For the CDR3, the DNA is TGCGCCAGCAGCTTGGTAATACAGGGCCAAGAGACCCAGTACTTC. This sequence encodes CASSLVIQGQETQYF. This sequence joins TRBV5-1 and TRBJ2-5; D is possibly TRBD1 (6 bases). CDR1 is SGHRS, CDR2 YFSETQ, per germline. The CDR3 covers 15 residues. Trimming shortened V by 0 bases and J by 1 base, and 10 bases separated the two germline ends.

This clone has a single count. The V call is TRBV3-1 (or the pseudogene TRBV3-2), the J call TRBJ1-2, with D unresolved. Between the trimmed V and J ends, which lost 0 bases and 4 bases, there was a span of 15 bases. Germline V gene lookup returns CDR1 LGHDT and CDR2 YNNKEL (reference sequence). The CDR3 is 16 residues long. The chain's CDR3 is CASSQDSRILGYGYTF. In nucleotides, the CDR3 is TGTGCCAGCAGCCAAGATTCCAGGATTCTCGGCTATGGCTACACCTTC.

This clone is a singleton in its sample. The V call is TRBV5-1, the J call TRBJ2-2; D possibly corresponds to TRBD1 (6 bases). Germline V gives CDR1 SGHRS, CDR2 YFSETQ. This CDR3 region has 17 residues. V shed 5 bases and J shed 2 bases, with 19 bases lying between them. The CDR3 here is CASSYSGTPSNTGELFF. For the CDR3, the DNA is TGCGCCAGCAGTTATTCCGGGACACCGAGTAACACCGGGGAGCTGTTTTTT.

The chain carries TRBV4-3 and TRBJ2-3; D not resolved. Trimming removed 6 bases at V and 2 bases at J, with 12 bases between. Germline loops: CDR1 LGHNA, CDR2 YSLEER. The CDR3 sequence is 14 residues long. In DNA, the CDR3 is TGCGCCAGCAGGCGCGGAACCAACACAGATACGCAGTATTTT. Amino acid sequence: CASRRGTNTDTQYF.

The V and J genes are TRBV7-3 and TRBJ1-1, with D perhaps matching TRBD1 (5 bases). This CDR3 region has 14 residues. V lost 0 bases to trimming and J lost 4 bases, with 9 bases between them. Germline lookup yields CDR1 SGHTA and CDR2 FQGTGA. The CDR3 sequence: CASSLTRESTEAFF. The CDR3 bases are TGTGCCAGCAGCTTAACCAGGGAAAGCACTGAAGCTTTCTTT.

This chain joins TRBV7-8 and TRBJ2-1; D is ambiguous. From germline, CDR1 is SGHVS and CDR2 FQNEAQ. The CDR3 is made up of 16 amino acids. V was cut by 2 bases and J by 8 bases, with 19 bases left in between. The CDR3 reads CASSLSSSSVIDEQFF. The CDR3 DNA reads as TGTGCCAGCAGCTTATCGTCGAGCTCGGTAATTGATGAGCAGTTCTTC.

The V gene is TRBV7-9, the J gene TRBJ1-2; 7 bases align to TRBD1. Germline V gene data show CDR1 as SEHNR and CDR2 as FQNEAQ (reference sequence). Trimming at V came to 0 bases and at J to 6 bases, leaving 1 base not matched to a gene. There are 13 residues in the CDR3. CDR3 nucleotide sequence: TGTGCCAGCAGCTTAGCCACAGGGGATGGCTACACCTTC. Its protein product is CASSLATGDGYTF.

The rearrangement joins TRBV19 to TRBJ1-5, with D unclear. CDR3 length: 13 residues. CDR1 and CDR2 (germline): LNHDA, SQIVND (reference sequence). V lost 1 base and J 4 bases, leaving 5 bases between the germline ends. The CDR3 sequence: CASSIVTNQPQHF. In nucleotides, the CDR3 is TGTGCCAGTAGTATAGTAACTAATCAGCCCCAGCATTTT.

This chain links TRBV9 with TRBJ1-1; no firm D call. V was clipped by 4 bases and J by 1 base, with 11 bases between them. Looked up from germline, CDR1 is SGDLS and CDR2 is YYNGEE. CDR3 size: 14 residues. CDR3 in DNA: TGTGCCAGCAGCCCCCGGTCGGGGAACACTGAAGCTTTCTTT. Its protein is CASSPRSGNTEAFF.

The gene calls are TRBV7-2 and TRBJ2-4; 10 bases line up with TRBD2. The V and J ends lost 3 bases and 7 bases, in that order; junction bases with no gene match: 9. Germline V CDR1 and CDR2: SGHTA, FQGNSA. This CDR3 has 16 amino acids. The CDR3 loop reads CASSFTPLAGANIQYF. CDR3 DNA: TGTGCCAGCAGCTTCACCCCCCTAGCGGGAGCGAACATTCAGTACTTC.

The chain joins TRBV4-3 to TRBJ2-6; D is undetermined. Trimming took off 0 bases at V and 1 base at J, with 13 bases between the two ends. From germline, CDR1 is LGHNA and CDR2 YSLEER. The CDR3 length is 18 residues. The CDR3 loop reads CASSQDEVRASGANVLTF. CDR3 DNA sequence: TGCGCCAGCAGCCAAGATGAAGTAAGAGCTTCTGGGGCCAACGTCCTGACTTTC.

This chain connects TRBV28 to TRBJ2-4; D is undetermined. V lost 5 bases and J lost 7, with 6 bases in between. Germline V lookup: CDR1 MDHEN, CDR2 SYDVKM. This CDR3 has 11 amino acids. The CDR3 DNA sequence: TGTGCCAGCAGTACAACGAACATTCAGTACTTC. Translation gives CASSTTNIQYF.

The gene calls are TRBV7-3 and TRBJ1-2; D is unresolved. V lost 0 bases and J 2 bases, leaving 7 bases between the germline ends. Germline values: CDR1 SGHTA, CDR2 FQGTGA. CDR3 length equals 14 residues. CDR3 DNA sequence: TGTGCCAGCAGCTTAACGGGAGGGAACTATGGCTACACCTTC. It translates to CASSLTGGNYGYTF.

The V and J genes are TRBV5-1 and TRBJ2-1; TRBD2 agrees at 8 bases. The CDR3 runs to 16 residues. V dropped 4 bases and J dropped 0; count of bases not matched to a gene: 6. In germline, CDR1 is SGHRS, CDR2 YFSETQ. The CDR3 sequence is CASSSSGIYSYNEQFF. Written as DNA, the CDR3 is TGCGCCAGCAGCAGTAGCGGGATCTACTCCTACAATGAGCAGTTCTTC.

The J gene is TRBJ2-7, the V gene TRBV5-1; maybe TRBD2 (6 bases). Germline values: CDR1 SGHRS, CDR2 YFSETQ. Trimming removed 2 bases from V and 0 bases from J, with 12 bases in between. This CDR3 is built from 15 residues. The CDR3 bases are TGCGCCAGCAGCTTCGGTGGGACTGACTCCTACGAGCAGTACTTC. This translates into CASSFGGTDSYEQYF.

This clone was detected only a few times. The chain recombines TRBV10-3 with TRBJ1-6; D is unresolved. The CDR3 length is 15 residues. Germline lookup yields CDR1 ENHRY and CDR2 SYGVKD. V lost 3 bases to trimming and J lost 10 bases, with 16 bases between them. CDR3: CAISEGGSRRSPLHF. CDR3 DNA: TGTGCCATCAGTGAAGGAGGGTCTCGTCGATCACCCCTCCACTTT.

The rearrangement links TRBV7-2 to TRBJ2-2; tentatively, D is TRBD1 (6 bases). The V gene's germline CDR1 is SGHTA and CDR2 FQGNSA. The CDR3 length is 14 residues. V was clipped by 5 bases and J by 4 bases, with 11 bases between them. The CDR3 sequence: CASSNGQLTGELFF. The DNA of the CDR3 is TGTGCCAGCAGCAACGGACAGCTCACCGGGGAGCTGTTTTTT.

The chain carries TRBV29-1 and TRBJ1-5; D gene uncertain. V lost 4 bases to trimming and J lost 4 bases, with 14 bases between them. This CDR3 spans 14 amino acids. Germline V lookup: CDR1 SQVTM, CDR2 ANQGSEA. DNA of the CDR3: TGCAGCGTTGTGAGCAGTACGGGTAATCAGCCCCAGCATTTT. It specifies CSVVSSTGNQPQHF.

V usage is TRBV13 and J usage is TRBJ1-1; TRBD1 agrees at 7 bases. Germline values: CDR1 PRHDT, CDR2 FYEKMQ (reference sequence). Trimming removed 5 bases from V and 4 bases from J; junction bases left unmatched: 13. The CDR3 length is 16 residues. The CDR3 DNA is TGTGCCAGCAGCCCTCGGACAGGCAAGGGCGGCACTGAAGCTTTCTTT. Translation: CASSPRTGKGGTEAFF.

The chain has TRBV3-1 (or the pseudogene TRBV3-2) and TRBJ2-7; TRBD1 agrees at 10 bases. The germline V gene encodes CDR1 LGHDT and CDR2 YNNKEL (reference sequence). Trimming at V came to 4 bases and at J to 2 bases, leaving 11 bases not matched to a gene. The CDR3 is 17 amino acids. The CDR3 DNA sequence: TGTGCCAGCAGCCCCCGGACAGGGGGTAGAATACCCTACGAGCAGTACTTC. Protein sequence: CASSPRTGGRIPYEQYF.

The chain recombines TRBV12-3 or TRBV12-4 with TRBJ1-2; possibly TRBD1 for D (5 bases). V gave up 6 bases and J gave up 9 bases, with 17 bases separating them. This CDR3 is 13 amino acids long. CDR3 DNA: TGTGCCAGCAGCCCAGGGATAGATGTGAGCTACACCTTC. Amino acids: CASSPGIDVSYTF.

This chain links TRBV6-2 or TRBV6-3 with TRBJ2-1; possible D gene TRBD2, 5 bases. CDR1 is MNHEY and CDR2 is SVGEGT in the germline V gene. This CDR3 has 12 residues. The V gene lost 5 bases and the J gene lost 11 bases, with 13 bases spanning the gap. CDR3 region: CASSEGPSKQFF. DNA for the CDR3: TGTGCCAGCAGTGAGGGCCCCAGCAAGCAGTTCTTC.

This chain links TRBV2 with TRBJ2-1; the match to TRBD1 covers 11 bases. Germline values: CDR1 SNHLY, CDR2 FYNNEI. The V segment lost 7 bases and the J segment 6 bases; nucleotides outside the gene matches: 8. The CDR3 contains 15 residues. Written as DNA, the CDR3 is TGTGCCAGCATTTTAGGGGGGACAGGGGGCAATGAGCAGTTCTTC. Translated, it gives CASILGGTGGNEQFF.